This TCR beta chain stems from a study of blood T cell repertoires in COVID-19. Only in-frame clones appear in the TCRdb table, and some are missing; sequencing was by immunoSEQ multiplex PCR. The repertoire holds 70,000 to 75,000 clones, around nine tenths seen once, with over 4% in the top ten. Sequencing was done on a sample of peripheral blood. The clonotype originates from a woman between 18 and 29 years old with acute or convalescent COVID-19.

CDR3 loop: CATSRVSGSDEQFF. The CDR3 coding sequence is TGTGCCACCAGCAGAGTTTCCGGGAGTGATGAGCAGTTCTTC. The chain joins TRBV15 to TRBJ2-1; tentative D call: TRBD2 (6 bases). CDR3 length: 14 amino acids. Trimming removed 1 base at V and 8 bases at J, with 12 bases between. Germline CDR1 is LNHNV and CDR2 is YYDKDF (reference sequence).